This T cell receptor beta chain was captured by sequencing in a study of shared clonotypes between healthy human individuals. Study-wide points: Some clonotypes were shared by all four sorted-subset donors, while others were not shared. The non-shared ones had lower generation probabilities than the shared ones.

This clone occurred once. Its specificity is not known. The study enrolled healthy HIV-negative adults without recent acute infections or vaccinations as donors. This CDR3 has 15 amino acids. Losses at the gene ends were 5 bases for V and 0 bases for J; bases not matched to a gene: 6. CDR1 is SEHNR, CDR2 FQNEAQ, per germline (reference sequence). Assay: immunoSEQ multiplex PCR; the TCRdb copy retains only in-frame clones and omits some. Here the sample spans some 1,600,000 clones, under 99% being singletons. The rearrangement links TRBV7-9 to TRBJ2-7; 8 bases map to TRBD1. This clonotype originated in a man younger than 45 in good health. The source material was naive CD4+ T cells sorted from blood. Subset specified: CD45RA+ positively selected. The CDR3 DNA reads TGTGCCAGCAGCAACAGACAGGGGAGCTCCTACGAGCAGTACTTC. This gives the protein CASSNRQGSSYEQYF.